Shown below are 10 T cell receptor beta chains from a single sample sequenced in a study of blood T cells in healthy people across ages. The use of a sample-barcoded 5' primer and a J-beta primer mix characterized a second PCR of roughly 6 to 11 cycles. TCRdb re-called the 5' RACE reads through MiXCR, storing one row per CDR3 protein. Of over a million distinct CDR3 sequences detected, approximately 40% appear once; the ten largest clones hold 7.9%. The sample taken for sequencing was blood. These receptors were taken from a woman between 18 and 30 years old in good health.

J is TRBJ1-5 and V is TRBV12-3 or TRBV12-4; weak D call: TRBD1 (5 bases). Trimming pared 3 bases from V and 6 bases from J, leaving 9 bases between. The CDR3 is 13 amino acids. CDR3 bases: TGTGCCAGCAGTTTGACAGATTTTCAGCCCCAGCATTTT. It encodes CASSLTDFQPQHF.

The chain links TRBV12-3 or TRBV12-4 to TRBJ2-1; 8 bases map to TRBD2. The CDR3 covers 16 residues. Trimming took 5 bases from V and 2 from J; bases not matched to a gene: 8. Here the CDR3 reads CASSPGLEKTYNEQFF. The CDR3 DNA reads TGTGCCAGCAGTCCGGGACTAGAAAAAACCTACAATGAGCAGTTCTTC.

This clonotype was found many times. This chain links TRBV25-1 with TRBJ1-2; no clear D. V lost 2 bases, J lost 2 bases, and 9 bases lay in between. This CDR3 region has 14 residues. Germline V lookup: CDR1 MGHDK, CDR2 SYGVNS. CDR3 amino acids: CASSEHGQNYGYTF. CDR3 in DNA: TGTGCCAGCAGTGAACACGGGCAGAACTATGGCTACACCTTC.

The V and J genes are TRBV6-2 or TRBV6-3 and TRBJ2-7, with TRBD1 matching 7 bases. Losses at the gene ends were 8 bases for V and 1 base for J; bases not matched to a gene: 5. The germline V gene encodes CDR1 MNHEY and CDR2 SVGEGT. CDR3 size: 13 residues. CDR3 in amino acids: CASAGTASYEQYF. In nucleotides, the CDR3 is TGTGCCAGCGCTGGGACAGCTTCCTACGAGCAGTACTTC.

A few counts support this clonotype. The chain employs TRBV24-1 and TRBJ2-1, with TRBD1 matching 8 bases. V was pared by 3 bases and J by 3 bases, with 3 bases of the junction left unmatched. The CDR3 totals 15 residues. Germline CDR1 reads KGHDR; CDR2 reads SFDVKD. The CDR3 DNA reads TGTGCCACCAGTGATCGACAGGGGAACTACAATGAGCAGTTCTTC. Amino acids: CATSDRQGNYNEQFF.

The rearrangement joins TRBV20-1 to TRBJ2-1; the D call may be TRBD1 or TRBD2 (6 bases each). The V end lost 6 bases, the J end lost 5 bases, and 20 bases lay between the germline ends. The CDR3 has 15 residues. CDR1 is DFQATT, CDR2 SNEGSKA, per germline (reference sequence). The CDR3 nucleotides read TGCAGTGCCGGGGGCGGGCGGCCGACCGACAATGAGCAGTTCTTC. This encodes CSAGGGRPTDNEQFF.

This clonotype has more than one count but fewer than ten. The chain carries TRBV10-3 and TRBJ2-5; no clear D. The V gene's germline CDR1 is ENHRY and CDR2 SYGVKD. Trimming took off 6 bases at V and 0 bases at J, with 8 bases between the two ends. The CDR3 consists of 13 residues. The chain's CDR3 is CAISTRDQETQYF. The CDR3 DNA sequence: TGTGCCATCAGCACCAGAGACCAAGAGACCCAGTACTTC.

The sample holds a few counts of this clonotype. The V gene is TRBV2, the J gene TRBJ1-2, with 8 nucleotides matching TRBD1. Per the germline V gene, CDR1 is SNHLY and CDR2 is FYNNEI. J gave up 2 bases and V 5 bases, and 7 bases lay outside the gene matches. The CDR3 contains 15 residues. This CDR3 reads CASSNPGGQNYGYTF. Written as DNA, the CDR3 is TGTGCCAGCAGTAACCCAGGGGGCCAGAACTATGGCTACACCTTC.

This clonotype came up many times. This chain uses TRBV29-1 with TRBJ2-3; D is unclear. The V gene lost 3 bases and the J gene lost 1 base, with 8 bases spanning the gap. The germline V gene has CDR1 SQVTM and CDR2 ANQGSEA. CDR3 length: 13 residues. The CDR3 DNA is TGCAGCGTTGACTGGCAGGGCACAGATACGCAGTATTTT. Residues: CSVDWQGTDTQYF.

This clonotype was counted only a few times. This chain uses TRBV12-3 or TRBV12-4 with TRBJ1-6; D is uncertain. The CDR3 is 14 amino acids. Trimming removed 3 bases from V and 10 bases from J, with 13 bases in between. The CDR3, as DNA: TGTGCCAGCAGTTTTGTTTCCACCAACTCACCCCTCCACTTT. Translated: CASSFVSTNSPLHF.